The present T cell receptor (beta chain) was sequenced within a study of cytomegalovirus exposure and HLA in healthy donors. The junction had 7 bases not matched to a gene; V was cut back by 3 bases and J by 4 bases. From germline, CDR1 is SGHRS and CDR2 YFSETQ. The CDR3 has 16 amino acids. The study ran its PCR with 60 Vbeta and 13 Jbeta primers. TCRdb keeps only in-frame clones here, not all; method: immunoSEQ multiplex PCR. The profile shows more than 150,000 clones, about 82% of them singletons. V usage is TRBV5-1 and J usage is TRBJ2-2; 9 bases map to TRBD1. The sequence was collected from a woman in her twenties or thirties in good health and CMV-seronegative. Sequencing was performed on PBMCs. Written as DNA, the CDR3 is TGCGCCAGCAGCTCATCCGGGACAGGGCGCACCGGGGAGCTGTTTTTT. It codes for CASSSSGTGRTGELFF.